This TCR beta chain stems from a study of blood T cell repertoires in COVID-19. Study information: The samples span acute and convalescent COVID-19 from the United States, Italy and Spain.

After removal of 2 bases from V and 3 bases from J, the junction contained 1 base not matched to a gene. The CDR3 has 13 amino acids. Germline V CDR1 and CDR2: KGHSH, LQKENI. Method: immunoSEQ multiplex PCR; TCRdb's copy keeps in-frame clones and lacks some. This sample yields 250,000 to 350,000 clones, of which 80% to 95% are seen a single time; approximately 17% belongs to the top ten. Across about two dozen US areas, participants ranged in age from roughly 18 to 95 years. Two negative PCRs, clearance, or symptom resolution characterized the recovered Cohort 3 donors. The chain joins TRBV18 to TRBJ2-7; 7 bases match TRBD2. This receptor was obtained from a woman in her 30s who had recovered from COVID-19. Sequences were obtained from PBMCs or T cells enriched from blood (not recorded which). The CDR3 DNA sequence: TGTGCCAGCTCACCATCTAGCGGCTACGAGCAGTACTTC. Residues: CASSPSSGYEQYF.